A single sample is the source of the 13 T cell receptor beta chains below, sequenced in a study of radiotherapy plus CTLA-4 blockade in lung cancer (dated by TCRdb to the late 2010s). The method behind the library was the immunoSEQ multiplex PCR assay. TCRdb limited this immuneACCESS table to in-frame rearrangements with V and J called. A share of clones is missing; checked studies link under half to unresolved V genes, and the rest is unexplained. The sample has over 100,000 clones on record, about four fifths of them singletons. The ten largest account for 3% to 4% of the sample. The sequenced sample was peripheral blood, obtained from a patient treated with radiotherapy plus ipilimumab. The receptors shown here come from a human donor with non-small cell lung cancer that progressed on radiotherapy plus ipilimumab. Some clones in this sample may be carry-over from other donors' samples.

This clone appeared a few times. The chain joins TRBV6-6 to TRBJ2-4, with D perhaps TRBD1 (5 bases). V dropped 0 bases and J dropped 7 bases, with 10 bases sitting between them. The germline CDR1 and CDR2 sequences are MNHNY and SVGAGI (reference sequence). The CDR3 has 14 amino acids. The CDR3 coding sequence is TGTGCCAGCAGTTACTCCGAACAGGAGAACATTCAGTACTTC. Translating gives CASSYSEQENIQYF.

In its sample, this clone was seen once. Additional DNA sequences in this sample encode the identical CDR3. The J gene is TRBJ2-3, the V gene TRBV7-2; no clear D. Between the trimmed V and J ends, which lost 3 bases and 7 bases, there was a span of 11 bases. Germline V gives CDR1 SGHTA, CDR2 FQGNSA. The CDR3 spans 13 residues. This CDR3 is CASSLASVNTQYF. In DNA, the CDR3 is TGTGCCAGCAGCTTGGCTTCGGTGAATACGCAGTATTTT.

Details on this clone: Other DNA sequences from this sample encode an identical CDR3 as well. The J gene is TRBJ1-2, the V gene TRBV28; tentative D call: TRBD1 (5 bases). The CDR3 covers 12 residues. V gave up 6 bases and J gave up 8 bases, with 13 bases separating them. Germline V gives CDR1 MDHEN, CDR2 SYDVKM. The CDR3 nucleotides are TGTGCCAGCAGCTCCCAGGGAGGCGGCTACACCTTC. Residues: CASSSQGGGYTF.

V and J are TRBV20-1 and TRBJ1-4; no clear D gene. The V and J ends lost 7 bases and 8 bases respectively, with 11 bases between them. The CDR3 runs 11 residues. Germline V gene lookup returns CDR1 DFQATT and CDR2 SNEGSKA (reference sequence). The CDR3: CSVAPGEKLFF. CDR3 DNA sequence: TGCAGTGTGGCCCCCGGGGAAAAACTGTTTTTT.

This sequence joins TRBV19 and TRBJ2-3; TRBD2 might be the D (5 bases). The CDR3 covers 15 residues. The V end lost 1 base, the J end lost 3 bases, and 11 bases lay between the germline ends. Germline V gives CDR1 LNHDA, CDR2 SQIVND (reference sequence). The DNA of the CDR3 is TGTGCCAGTAGTATAGGGGCTCGGGGAACAGATACGCAGTATTTT. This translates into CASSIGARGTDTQYF.

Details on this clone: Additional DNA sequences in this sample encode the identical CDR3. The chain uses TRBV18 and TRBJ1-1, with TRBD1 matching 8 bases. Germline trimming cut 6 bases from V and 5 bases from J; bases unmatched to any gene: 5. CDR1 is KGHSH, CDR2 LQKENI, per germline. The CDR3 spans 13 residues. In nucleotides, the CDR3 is TGTGCCAGCTCCCCTGACAGGGGTACTGAAGCTTTCTTT. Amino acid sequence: CASSPDRGTEAFF.

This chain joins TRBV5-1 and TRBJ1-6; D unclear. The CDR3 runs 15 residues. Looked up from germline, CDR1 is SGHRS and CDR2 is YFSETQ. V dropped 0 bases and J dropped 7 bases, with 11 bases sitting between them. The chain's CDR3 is CASSLETSNNSPLHF. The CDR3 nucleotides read TGCGCCAGCAGCTTGGAGACCAGTAACAATTCACCCCTCCACTTT.

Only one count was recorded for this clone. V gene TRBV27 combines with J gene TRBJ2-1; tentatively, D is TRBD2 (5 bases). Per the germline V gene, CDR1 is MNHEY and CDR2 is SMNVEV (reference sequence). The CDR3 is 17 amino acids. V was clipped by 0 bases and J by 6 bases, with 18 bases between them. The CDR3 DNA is TGTGCCAGCAGTTTATCTGGGGTGCGGGTCTTTCTCAATGAGCAGTTCTTC. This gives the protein CASSLSGVRVFLNEQFF.

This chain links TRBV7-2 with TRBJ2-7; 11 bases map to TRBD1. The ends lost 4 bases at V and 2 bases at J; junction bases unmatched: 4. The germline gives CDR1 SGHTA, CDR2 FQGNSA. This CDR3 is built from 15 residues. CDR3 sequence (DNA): TGTGCCAGCAGCTCCCGGGGACAGGGGGCCTACGAGCAGTACTTC. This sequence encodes CASSSRGQGAYEQYF. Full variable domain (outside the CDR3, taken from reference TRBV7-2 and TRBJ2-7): GAGVSQSPSNKVTEKGKDVELRCDPISGHTALYWYRQSLGQGLEFLIYFQGNSAPDKSGLPSDRFSAERTGGSVSTLTIQRTQQEDSAVYLCASSSRGQGAYEQYFGPGTRLTVT.

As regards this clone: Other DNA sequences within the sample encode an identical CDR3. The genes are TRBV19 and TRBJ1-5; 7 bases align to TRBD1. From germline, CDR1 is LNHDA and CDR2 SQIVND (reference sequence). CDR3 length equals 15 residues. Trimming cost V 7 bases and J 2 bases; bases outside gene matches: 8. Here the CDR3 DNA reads TGTGCCAGTACCTCAGGGGGGGCGGGCAATCAGCCCCAGCATTTT. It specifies CASTSGGAGNQPQHF.

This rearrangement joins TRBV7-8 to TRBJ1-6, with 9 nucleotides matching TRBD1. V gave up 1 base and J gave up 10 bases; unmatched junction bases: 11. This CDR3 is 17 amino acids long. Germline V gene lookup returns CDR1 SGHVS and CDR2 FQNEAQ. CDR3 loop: CASSLVVDWDRESPLHF. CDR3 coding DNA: TGTGCCAGCAGCTTAGTAGTTGATTGGGACAGGGAATCACCCCTCCACTTT. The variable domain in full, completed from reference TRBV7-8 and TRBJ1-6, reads GAGVSQSPRYKVAKRGQDVALRCDPISGHVSLFWYQQALGQGPEFLTYFQNEAQLDKSGLPSDRFFAERPEGSVSTLKIQRTQQEDSAVYLCASSLVVDWDRESPLHFGNGTRLTVT.

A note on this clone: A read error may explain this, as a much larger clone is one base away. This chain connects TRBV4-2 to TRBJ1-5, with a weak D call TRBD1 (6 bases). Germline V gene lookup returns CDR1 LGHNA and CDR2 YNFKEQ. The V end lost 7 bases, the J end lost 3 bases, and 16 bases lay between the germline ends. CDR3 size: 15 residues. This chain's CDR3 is CASTPDRGLNQPQHF. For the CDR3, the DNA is TGTGCCAGCACCCCCGACCGGGGGCTCAATCAGCCCCAGCATTTT.

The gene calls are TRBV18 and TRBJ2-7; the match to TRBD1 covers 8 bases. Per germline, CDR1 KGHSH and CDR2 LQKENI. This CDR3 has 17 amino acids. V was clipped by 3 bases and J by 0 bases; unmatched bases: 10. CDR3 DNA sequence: TGTGCCAGCTCACCTTGGGTGACAGGGGTGAGCTCCTACGAGCAGTACTTC. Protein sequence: CASSPWVTGVSSYEQYF. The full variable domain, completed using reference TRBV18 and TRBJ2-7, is NAGVMQNPRHLVRRRGQEARLRCSPMKGHSHVYWYRQLPEEGLKFMVYLQKENIIDESGMPKERFSAEFPKEGPSILRIQQVVRGDSAAYFCASSPWVTGVSSYEQYFGPGTRLTVT.